Each of the 17 T cell receptor beta chains below was sequenced from the same sample in a study of shared clonotypes between healthy human individuals. Produced via immunoSEQ multiplex PCR; TCRdb's table is partial and in-frame only. The sample records 450,000 to 500,000 clones, about 72% being singletons. The specimen sequenced was PBMCs. The source of these receptors is a middle-aged woman in good health. Some clones in this sample may be carry-over from other donors' samples.

This chain links TRBV2 with TRBJ2-3, with D possibly matching TRBD1 (5 bases). This CDR3 is 19 amino acids long. Germline CDR1 reads SNHLY; CDR2 reads FYNNEI. The germline V and J ends were trimmed by 1 base and 0 bases, with 20 bases remaining between them. CDR3 residues: CASSEDQGYIPYSTDTQYF. CDR3 sequence (DNA): TGTGCCAGCAGTGAAGATCAGGGATACATACCGTATAGCACAGATACGCAGTATTTT.

The chain recombines TRBV7-9 with TRBJ2-7; D is undetermined. V was cut by 2 bases and J by 5 bases, with 16 bases left in between. The CDR3 is 15 amino acids. Germline-derived CDR1 and CDR2 are SEHNR and FQNEAQ (reference sequence). The CDR3 DNA is TGTGCCAGCAGCTTAATGGGTCAGATCTTGGACGAGCAGTACTTC. This sequence encodes CASSLMGQILDEQYF.

This clone was seen more than once but under ten times. This chain connects TRBV28 to TRBJ1-3, with unresolved D. V was cut by 0 bases and J by 4 bases, with 1 base left in between. CDR3 length: 12 residues. CDR1 is MDHEN, CDR2 SYDVKM, per germline. CDR3 nucleotides: TGTGCCAGCAGTTTATGGGGAAACACCATATATTTT. Translated: CASSLWGNTIYF.

This clone was counted at least ten times. The V and J genes are TRBV28 and TRBJ2-7, with 9 bases fitting TRBD2. This CDR3 has 15 residues. V trimming: 3 bases; J trimming: 3 bases; junction bases outside the gene matches: 6. The V gene's germline CDR1 is MDHEN and CDR2 SYDVKM. The CDR3 DNA reads as TGTGCCAGCAGTTTGGAACCGACTAGCGGCTACGAGCAGTACTTC. Translation: CASSLEPTSGYEQYF.

The rearrangement joins TRBV19 to TRBJ2-3; TRBD2 matches 7 bases. The J segment lost 6 bases and the V segment lost 4 bases, leaving 10 bases of the junction unmatched. This CDR3 region has 15 residues. The germline V gene encodes CDR1 LNHDA and CDR2 SQIVND (reference sequence). DNA for the CDR3: TGTGCCAGTAGTACCAGCGGGATGTTGGGGGATACGCAGTATTTT. It specifies CASSTSGMLGDTQYF.

The genes are TRBV5-6 and TRBJ1-5, with D perhaps matching TRBD1 (6 bases). The CDR3 consists of 14 residues. Germline V gene sequence: CDR1 SGHDT, CDR2 YYEEEE. Trimming stripped 4 bases from V and 5 bases from J, with 13 bases between. The CDR3 loop reads CASSKPGQDQPQHF. CDR3 DNA: TGTGCCAGCAGCAAACCGGGACAAGATCAGCCCCAGCATTTT. The whole variable domain, filled in from reference TRBV5-6 and TRBJ1-5, reads DAGVTQSPTHLIKTRGQQVTLRCSPKSGHDTVSWYQQALGQGPQFIFQYYEEEERQRGNFPDRFSGHQFPNYSSELNVNALLLGDSALYLCASSKPGQDQPQHFGDGTRLSIL.

The V gene is TRBV5-1, the J gene TRBJ2-7; perhaps D is TRBD1 or TRBD2 (5 bases each). The CDR3 consists of 16 residues. CDR1 is SGHRS and CDR2 is YFSETQ in the germline V gene. With 4 bases removed from V and 6 bases from J, the gap between germline ends came to 23 bases. The CDR3 sequence: CASSLQPGPADSEQYF. CDR3 bases: TGCGCCAGCAGCCTACAGCCGGGACCGGCGGACTCCGAGCAGTACTTC.

This clone was seen only once. The J gene is TRBJ2-7, the V gene TRBV7-9; TRBD1 matches 12 bases. Germline V gene data show CDR1 as SEHNR and CDR2 as FQNEAQ (reference sequence). Trimming at V came to 6 bases and at J to 5 bases, leaving 8 bases not matched to a gene. The CDR3 spans 15 residues. The CDR3 nucleotides read TGTGCCAGCAGTAACTCCGGGACAGGGGGCCACGAGCAGTACTTC. Translating gives CASSNSGTGGHEQYF.

The genes are TRBV30 and TRBJ2-3; D could derive from TRBD1 or TRBD2 (5 bases each). The CDR3 is made up of 16 amino acids. V lost 1 base and J 2 bases, leaving 16 bases between the germline ends. Germline assignment: CDR1 GTSNPN and CDR2 SVGIG (reference sequence). The CDR3 region is CAWSGGSGPFTDTQYF. CDR3 sequence (DNA): TGTGCCTGGAGTGGGGGATCGGGACCCTTCACAGATACGCAGTATTTT.

The chain links TRBV5-1 to TRBJ2-3, with D uncertain. The CDR3 is 14 amino acids. V dropped 7 bases and J dropped 0 bases, with 12 bases sitting between them. Per the germline V gene, CDR1 is SGHRS and CDR2 is YFSETQ. CDR3 protein: CASGPVASTDTQYF. The DNA for the CDR3 is TGCGCCAGCGGACCAGTGGCTAGCACAGATACGCAGTATTTT.

The chain recombines TRBV9 with TRBJ2-1; D ambiguous. CDR3 size: 13 residues. Trimming pared 0 bases from V and 9 bases from J, leaving 10 bases between. Germline CDR1 SGDLS, CDR2 YYNGEE. The CDR3 bases are TGTGCCAGCAGCGTAGAAAGATATGGTGAGCAGTTCTTC. As protein: CASSVERYGEQFF.

V is TRBV5-4 and J is TRBJ2-5; D may be TRBD1 (6 bases). Trimming shortened V by 4 bases and J by 1 base, and 11 bases separated the two germline ends. The CDR3 is 14 residues long. Per germline, CDR1 SGHNT and CDR2 YYREEE (reference sequence). This chain's CDR3 is CASSPRQAQETQYF. CDR3 coding DNA: TGTGCCAGCAGCCCAAGACAGGCCCAAGAGACCCAGTACTTC.

V and J are TRBV9 and TRBJ2-7; D ambiguous. Germline values: CDR1 SGDLS, CDR2 YYNGEE. The CDR3 has 11 amino acids. Trimming shortened V by 3 bases and J by 6 bases, and 7 bases separated the two germline ends. The CDR3 spells CASSDPGEQYF. The CDR3, as DNA: TGTGCCAGCAGCGACCCAGGCGAGCAGTACTTC.

The sample holds many counts of this clone. This sequence joins TRBV7-3 and TRBJ2-2, with 7 positions matching TRBD1. V shed 2 bases, J shed 2 bases, and the junction held 2 bases outside the gene matches. CDR1 and CDR2 (germline): SGHTA, FQGTGA. The CDR3 runs to 15 residues. CDR3 amino acids: CASSLGDRNTGELFF. In DNA form, the CDR3 reads TGTGCCAGCAGCTTAGGGGACAGAAACACCGGGGAGCTGTTTTTT.

CDR3: CASSEGLAGWPPEQYF. The CDR3, as DNA: TGTGCCAGCAGCGAGGGACTAGCGGGATGGCCGCCCGAGCAGTACTTC. The V call is TRBV5-4, the J call TRBJ2-7; 13 nucleotides align to TRBD2. The V and J ends lost 4 bases and 6 bases, in that order; junction bases with no gene match: 10. The germline V gene has CDR1 SGHNT and CDR2 YYREEE (reference sequence). The CDR3 length is 16 residues.

The chain's CDR3 is CASSVGETQYF. The CDR3 coding sequence is TGCGCCAGCAGTGTCGGTGAGACCCAGTACTTC. This sequence joins TRBV10-2 and TRBJ2-5; no clear D. V was shortened by 4 bases and J by 5 bases, with 5 bases between the two germline ends. Germline V gene lookup returns CDR1 WSHSY and CDR2 SAAADI. The CDR3 is 11 amino acids.

The chain uses TRBV2 and TRBJ1-5; a possible D gene is TRBD1 (6 bases). Trimming shortened V by 7 bases and J by 7 bases, and 14 bases separated the two germline ends. The CDR3 spans 13 residues. The germline CDR1 and CDR2 sequences are SNHLY and FYNNEI. The chain's CDR3 is CASIGGVGQPQHF. The CDR3 nucleotides are TGTGCCAGCATAGGGGGGGTCGGCCAGCCCCAGCATTTT.